Listed here are 10 T cell receptor beta chains from one sample, sequenced in a study of identical twins. TCRdb fed the 5' RACE reads into MiXCR, producing one record per CDR3 protein. The data hold about 530,000 distinct CDR3 sequences, with 15% observed a single time. A further study also used this sample, focusing on yellow fever vaccine responses in identical twins.

Sequenced sample: CD4+ T cells sorted from blood. The origin of the receptors is a woman aged 18 to 35 in good health.

This clonotype turned up a few times. The chain recombines TRBV7-9 with TRBJ2-1; no reliable D call. The germline V and J ends were trimmed by 5 bases and 1 base, with 9 bases remaining between them. The CDR3 consists of 14 residues. Germline assignment: CDR1 SEHNR and CDR2 FQNEAQ (reference sequence). The CDR3 DNA is TGTGCCAGCAGCGTCAAGGGATCCTACAATGAGCAGTTCTTC. Residues: CASSVKGSYNEQFF. Variable domain in full (rest from reference TRBV7-9 and TRBJ2-1): DTGVSQNPRHKITKRGQNVTFRCDPISEHNRLYWYRQTLGQGPEFLTYFQNEAQLEKSRLLSDRFSAERPKGSFSTLEIQRTEQGDSAMYLCASSVKGSYNEQFFGPGTRLTVL.

This clonotype occurred a few times. The chain combines TRBV29-1 with TRBJ2-1; 7 nucleotides line up with TRBD1. V lost 8 bases and J lost 4; bases outside the gene matches: 11. In germline, CDR1 is SQVTM, CDR2 ANQGSEA. The CDR3 length is 14 residues. Here the CDR3 DNA reads TGCAGCCTAAGGGACAGCGATTCTTACAATGAGCAGTTCTTC. Protein sequence: CSLRDSDSYNEQFF.

This clonotype was seen only a few times. The rearrangement joins TRBV29-1 to TRBJ2-7, with D perhaps TRBD1 (5 bases). The CDR3 consists of 12 residues. V lost 3 bases and J lost 6, with 12 bases in between. The germline gives CDR1 SQVTM, CDR2 ANQGSEA. The CDR3 DNA sequence: TGCAGCGTTGAGGACACCCTCGCCGAGCAGTACTTC. It encodes CSVEDTLAEQYF.

This clonotype has only a few counts. The gene calls are TRBV7-9 and TRBJ2-7; TRBD2 agrees at 10 bases. Germline CDR1 reads SEHNR; CDR2 reads FQNEAQ (reference sequence). The CDR3 length is 15 residues. Losses at the gene ends were 2 bases for V and 4 bases for J; bases not matched to a gene: 5. CDR3 sequence: CASSLSASGSYEQYF. The CDR3 nucleotides read TGTGCCAGCAGCTTATCGGCTAGCGGGAGTTACGAGCAGTACTTC.

This rearrangement joins TRBV20-1 to TRBJ2-3, with 8 bases matching TRBD2. Germline-derived CDR1 and CDR2 are DFQATT and SNEGSKA (reference sequence). The CDR3 contains 16 residues. DNA for the CDR3: TGCAGGGCCAGCAGAGGAGCGGGAGCTGGGACAGATACGCAGTATTTT. Translated: CRASRGAGAGTDTQYF.

This clonotype has a handful of counts. This chain connects TRBV7-2 to TRBJ2-2; D gene unclear. The V end was cut by 4 bases, the J end by 5 bases, with 11 bases between. Germline V CDR1 and CDR2: SGHTA, FQGNSA. The CDR3 has 14 amino acids. CDR3: CASSSRASTGELFF. The CDR3 region has the DNA TGTGCCAGCAGCTCGAGAGCTTCGACCGGGGAGCTGTTTTTT.

There are a few counts of this clonotype. J is TRBJ2-2 and V is TRBV2; 7 bases map to TRBD2. Unmatched junction bases numbered 2, after V lost 4 bases and J lost 6 bases. Looked up from germline, CDR1 is SNHLY and CDR2 is FYNNEI. The CDR3 is made up of 13 amino acids. CDR3 nucleotide sequence: TGTGCCAGCAGTGGTAGCGGGCCCGGGGAGCTGTTTTTT. This gives the protein CASSGSGPGELFF. Based on the CDR3 plus reference TRBV2 and TRBJ2-2, the full variable domain is EPEVTQTPSHQVTQMGQEVILRCVPISNHLYFYWYRQILGQKVEFLVSFYNNEISEKSEIFDDQFSVERPDGSNFTLKIRSTKLEDSAMYFCASSGSGPGELFFGEGSRLTVL.

The table lists this clonotype with a few counts. The chain uses TRBV6-5 and TRBJ2-2, with 9 bases aligning to TRBD1. CDR3 length: 17 residues. CDR1 is MNHEY and CDR2 is SVGAGI in the germline V gene. V shed 5 bases and J 2 bases; nucleotides not matched to a gene: 9. CDR3 residues: CASSHVGTGFNTGELFF. CDR3 sequence (DNA): TGTGCCAGCAGTCACGTTGGGACAGGGTTTAACACCGGGGAGCTGTTTTTT.

This clonotype appeared a few times. This chain connects TRBV9 to TRBJ2-1; D is perhaps TRBD1 (5 bases). Germline CDR1 reads SGDLS; CDR2 reads YYNGEE. V gave up 4 bases and J gave up 2 bases, with 16 bases separating them. The CDR3 sequence is 16 residues long. This CDR3 is CASSSEATEAYNEQFF. For the CDR3, the DNA is TGTGCCAGCAGCTCCGAAGCGACAGAGGCCTACAATGAGCAGTTCTTC.

The chain's CDR3 is CSARDSSGRWNEQFF. CDR3 nucleotide sequence: TGCAGTGCTAGAGATAGCAGCGGGAGGTGGAATGAGCAGTTCTTC. The V gene is TRBV20-1, the J gene TRBJ2-1, with 9 bases identical to TRBD2. The V gene's germline CDR1 is DFQATT and CDR2 SNEGSKA (reference sequence). The CDR3 spans 15 residues. V shed 0 bases, J shed 7 bases, and the junction held 7 bases outside the gene matches.